Listed here is a single T cell receptor beta chain. Its specificity is unknown. The CDR3 is 17 amino acids. The V gene end was trimmed by 3 bases and the J gene end by 0 bases; junction bases not matched to a gene: 10. In germline, CDR1 is MGHRA, CDR2 YSYEKL. Repertoires were generated with immunoSEQ multiplex PCR, while TCRdb's copy carries only in-frame clones and drops some. The sample records approximately 61,000 clones, 87% being singletons. This specimen belongs to a study of PD-1 blockade in classical Hodgkin lymphoma. Specified time point: cycle 4 day 1 (C4D1), after 6 weeks of nivolumab. After autologous stem cell transplantation all patients relapsed, and prior brentuximab vedotin exposure differed between cohorts. Study observations and caveats: Newly diagnosed patients were reported to start with lower TCR diversity than healthy donors.

The chain combines TRBV4-1 with TRBJ1-1, with 7 positions matching TRBD1. Here the sequenced sample was peripheral blood mononuclear cells (PBMCs), taken before the fourth cycle of nivolumab. The source of this sequence is a human donor with classical Hodgkin lymphoma. The CDR3 here is CASSHPSDRPLNTEAFF. The CDR3 nucleotides read TGCGCCAGCAGCCATCCTTCGGACAGGCCCTTGAACACTGAAGCTTTCTTT.